The entry that follows covers one TCR beta chain sequence. The antigen is undetermined. V gave up 6 bases and J gave up 3 bases, with 21 bases separating them. Germline CDR1 and CDR2: MNHEY and SMNVEV (reference sequence). The CDR3 is 16 residues long. The data belong to a study of shared clonotypes between healthy human individuals. Whole-study results and caveats: Sequencing depth was predicted to influence how clonotypes are shared among donors.

Terminally differentiated effector memory CD45RA+ cells were excluded from the naive CD8 cells, which were CD45RO-negative and positively selected for CCR7. Free of recent acute infections or vaccinations, the donors were healthy HIV-negative adults. Under the authors' procedure: From ImmunoSEQ came sequences covering only the junction and carrying no quality scores, so filtering differed. The data were produced by immunoSEQ multiplex PCR, yet TCRdb's version contains in-frame clones alone and is incomplete. V and J calls plus clone size are reproduced from that table; the DNA served to infer D and trimming. The sample records about 2.1 million clones, roughly 91% being singletons.

This clonotype was sampled from a man aged 18 to 35 in good health. Some clones in this sample may be carry-over from other donors' samples. The gene calls are TRBV27 and TRBJ2-7, with D maybe TRBD2 (6 bases). The specimen was naive CD8+ T cells from PBMCs. The CDR3 DNA sequence: TGTGCCAGCAGAAAGACTCCGGGACGGGAGAGCTACGAGCAGTACTTC. Encoded protein: CASRKTPGRESYEQYF.